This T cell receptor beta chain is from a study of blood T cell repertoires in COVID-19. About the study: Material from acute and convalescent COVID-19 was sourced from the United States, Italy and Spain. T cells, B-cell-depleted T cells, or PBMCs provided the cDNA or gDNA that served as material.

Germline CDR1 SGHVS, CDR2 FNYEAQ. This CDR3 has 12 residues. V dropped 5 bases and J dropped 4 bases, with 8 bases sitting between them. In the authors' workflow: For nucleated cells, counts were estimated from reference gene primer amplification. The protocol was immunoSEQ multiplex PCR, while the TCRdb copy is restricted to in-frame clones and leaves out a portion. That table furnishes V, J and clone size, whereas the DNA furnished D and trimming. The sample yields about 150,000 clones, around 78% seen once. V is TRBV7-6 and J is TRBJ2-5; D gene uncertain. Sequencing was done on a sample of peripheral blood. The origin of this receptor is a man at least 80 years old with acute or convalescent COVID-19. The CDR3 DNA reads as TGTGCCAGCAGCAAAGAGCGAGAGACCCAGTACTTC. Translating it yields CASSKERETQYF.